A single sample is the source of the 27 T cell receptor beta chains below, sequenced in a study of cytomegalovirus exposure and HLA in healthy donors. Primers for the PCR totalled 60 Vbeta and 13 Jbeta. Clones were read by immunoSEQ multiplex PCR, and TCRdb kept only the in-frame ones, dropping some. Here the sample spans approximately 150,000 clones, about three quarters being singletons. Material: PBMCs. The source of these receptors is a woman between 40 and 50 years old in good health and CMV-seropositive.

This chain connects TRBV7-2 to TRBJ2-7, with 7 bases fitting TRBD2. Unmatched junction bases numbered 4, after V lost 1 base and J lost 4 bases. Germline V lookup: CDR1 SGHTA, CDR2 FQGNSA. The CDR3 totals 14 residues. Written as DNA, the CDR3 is TGTGCCAGCAGCTTAGGATGGGAGGGGTACGAGCAGTACTTC. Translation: CASSLGWEGYEQYF.

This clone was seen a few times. CDR3 amino acids: CASSLDRGRGDTQYF. The CDR3 coding sequence is TGTGCCAGCAGCCTCGACAGGGGGCGAGGAGATACGCAGTATTTT. V gene TRBV7-2 combines with J gene TRBJ2-3, with 10 bases identical to TRBD1. J gave up 5 bases and V 5 bases, and 7 bases lay outside the gene matches. Germline CDR1 and CDR2: SGHTA and FQGNSA. CDR3 size: 15 residues.

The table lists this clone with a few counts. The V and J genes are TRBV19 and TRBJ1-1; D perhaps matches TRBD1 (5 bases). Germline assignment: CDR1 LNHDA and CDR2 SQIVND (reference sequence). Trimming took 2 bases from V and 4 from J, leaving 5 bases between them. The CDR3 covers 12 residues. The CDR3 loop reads CASSIQGTEAFF. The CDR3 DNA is TGTGCCAGTAGTATACAGGGCACTGAAGCTTTCTTT.

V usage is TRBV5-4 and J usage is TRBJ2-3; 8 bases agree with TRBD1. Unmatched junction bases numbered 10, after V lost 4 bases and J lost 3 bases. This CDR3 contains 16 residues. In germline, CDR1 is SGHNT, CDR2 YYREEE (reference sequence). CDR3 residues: CASSILRDRRTDTQYF. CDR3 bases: TGTGCCAGCAGCATCCTCCGGGACAGGAGGACAGATACGCAGTATTTT. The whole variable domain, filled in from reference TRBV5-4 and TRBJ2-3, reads ETGVTQSPTHLIKTRGQQVTLRCSSQSGHNTVSWYQQALGQGPQFIFQYYREEENGRGNFPPRFSGLQFPNYSSELNVNALELDDSALYLCASSILRDRRTDTQYFGPGTRLTVL.

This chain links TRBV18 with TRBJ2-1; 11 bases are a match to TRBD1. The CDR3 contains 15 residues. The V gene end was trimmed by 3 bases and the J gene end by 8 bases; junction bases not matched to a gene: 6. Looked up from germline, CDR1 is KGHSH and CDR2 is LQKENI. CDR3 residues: CASSPEDRGPYEQFF. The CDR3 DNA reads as TGTGCCAGCTCACCTGAGGACAGGGGGCCTTATGAGCAGTTCTTC. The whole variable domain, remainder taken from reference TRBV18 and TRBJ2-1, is NAGVMQNPRHLVRRRGQEARLRCSPMKGHSHVYWYRQLPEEGLKFMVYLQKENIIDESGMPKERFSAEFPKEGPSILRIQQVVRGDSAAYFCASSPEDRGPYEQFFGPGTRLTVL.

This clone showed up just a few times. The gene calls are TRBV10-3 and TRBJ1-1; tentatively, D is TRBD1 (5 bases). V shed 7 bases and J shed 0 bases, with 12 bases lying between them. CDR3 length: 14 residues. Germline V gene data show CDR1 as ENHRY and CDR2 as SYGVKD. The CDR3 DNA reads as TGTGCCATCAAGGGGCCAGCCTTGAACACTGAAGCTTTCTTT. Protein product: CAIKGPALNTEAFF.

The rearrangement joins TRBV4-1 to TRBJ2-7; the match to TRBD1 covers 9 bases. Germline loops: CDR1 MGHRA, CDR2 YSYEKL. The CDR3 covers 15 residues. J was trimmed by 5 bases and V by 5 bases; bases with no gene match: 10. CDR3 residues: CASSATGTGIDEQYF. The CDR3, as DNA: TGCGCCAGCAGCGCGACCGGGACAGGGATTGACGAGCAGTACTTC.

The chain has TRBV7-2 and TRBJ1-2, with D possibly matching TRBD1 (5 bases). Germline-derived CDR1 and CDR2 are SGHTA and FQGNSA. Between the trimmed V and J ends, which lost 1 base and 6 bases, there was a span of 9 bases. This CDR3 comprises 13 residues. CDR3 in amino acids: CASSLDRSDGYTF. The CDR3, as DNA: TGTGCCAGCAGCTTAGACAGGTCTGATGGCTACACCTTC. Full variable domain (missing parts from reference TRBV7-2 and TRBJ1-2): GAGVSQSPSNKVTEKGKDVELRCDPISGHTALYWYRQSLGQGLEFLIYFQGNSAPDKSGLPSDRFSAERTGGSVSTLTIQRTQQEDSAVYLCASSLDRSDGYTFGSGTRLTVV.

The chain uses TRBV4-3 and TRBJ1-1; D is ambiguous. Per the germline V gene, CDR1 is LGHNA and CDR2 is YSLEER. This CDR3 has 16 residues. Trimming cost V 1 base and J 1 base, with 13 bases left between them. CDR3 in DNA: TGCGCCAGCAGCCAAGCTCCCCAGTTTGGGAACACTGAAGCTTTCTTT. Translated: CASSQAPQFGNTEAFF.

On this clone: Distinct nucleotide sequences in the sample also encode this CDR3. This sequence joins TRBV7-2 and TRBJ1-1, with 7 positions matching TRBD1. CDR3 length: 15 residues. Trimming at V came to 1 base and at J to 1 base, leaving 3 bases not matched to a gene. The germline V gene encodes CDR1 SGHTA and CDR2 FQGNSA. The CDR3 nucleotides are TGTGCCAGCAGCTTAGTGGCAGGGGGGAACACTGAAGCTTTCTTT. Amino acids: CASSLVAGGNTEAFF.

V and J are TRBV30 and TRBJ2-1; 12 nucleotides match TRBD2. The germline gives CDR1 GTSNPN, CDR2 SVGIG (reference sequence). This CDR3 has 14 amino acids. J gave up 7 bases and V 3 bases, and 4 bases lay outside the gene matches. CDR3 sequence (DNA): TGTGCCTGGAGAATGACTAGCGGGGGAAATGAGCAGTTCTTC. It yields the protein CAWRMTSGGNEQFF.

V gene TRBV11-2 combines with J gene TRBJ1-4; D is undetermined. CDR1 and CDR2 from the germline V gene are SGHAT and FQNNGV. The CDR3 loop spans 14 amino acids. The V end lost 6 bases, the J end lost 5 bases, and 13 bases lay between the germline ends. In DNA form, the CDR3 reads TGTGCCAGCAGTCTATCTTTACTAAATGAAAAACTGTTTTTT. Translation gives CASSLSLLNEKLFF.

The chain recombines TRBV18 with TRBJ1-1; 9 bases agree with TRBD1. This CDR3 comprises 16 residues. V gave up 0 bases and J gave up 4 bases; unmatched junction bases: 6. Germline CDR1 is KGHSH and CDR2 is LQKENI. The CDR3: CASSPPRQGVSTEAFF. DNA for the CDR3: TGTGCCAGCTCACCACCGAGACAGGGGGTGAGCACTGAAGCTTTCTTT.

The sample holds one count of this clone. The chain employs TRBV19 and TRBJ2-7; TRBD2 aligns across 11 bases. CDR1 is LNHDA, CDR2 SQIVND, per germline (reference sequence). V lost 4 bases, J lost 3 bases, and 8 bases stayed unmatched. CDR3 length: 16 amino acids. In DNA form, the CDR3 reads TGTGCCAGTAGTACGCGGGGACTAGCGGAGCACTACGAGCAGTACTTC. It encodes CASSTRGLAEHYEQYF. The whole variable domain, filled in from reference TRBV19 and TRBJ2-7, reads DGGITQSPKYLFRKEGQNVTLSCEQNLNHDAMYWYRQDPGQGLRLIYYSQIVNDFQKGDIAEGYSVSREKKESFPLTVTSAQKNPTAFYLCASSTRGLAEHYEQYFGPGTRLTVT.

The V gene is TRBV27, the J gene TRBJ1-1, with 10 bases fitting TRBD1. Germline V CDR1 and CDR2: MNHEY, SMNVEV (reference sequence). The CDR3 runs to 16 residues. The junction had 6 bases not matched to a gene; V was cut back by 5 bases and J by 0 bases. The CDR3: CASSRGQGGLNTEAFF. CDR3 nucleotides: TGTGCCAGCAGTCGAGGACAGGGGGGTTTGAACACTGAAGCTTTCTTT.

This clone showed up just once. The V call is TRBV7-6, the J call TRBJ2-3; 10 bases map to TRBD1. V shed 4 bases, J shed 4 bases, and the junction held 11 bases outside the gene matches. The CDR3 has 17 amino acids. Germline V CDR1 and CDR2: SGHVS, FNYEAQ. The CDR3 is CASSSVGTGEDADTQYF. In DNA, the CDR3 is TGTGCCAGCAGCTCGGTGGGGACAGGGGAAGACGCAGATACGCAGTATTTT.

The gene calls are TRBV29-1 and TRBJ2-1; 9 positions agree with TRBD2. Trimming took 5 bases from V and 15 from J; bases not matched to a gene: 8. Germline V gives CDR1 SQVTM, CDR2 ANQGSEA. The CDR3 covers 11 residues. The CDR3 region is CSVSGTSSLFF. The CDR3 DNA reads TGCAGCGTTTCCGGGACTAGCTCTCTGTTCTTC.

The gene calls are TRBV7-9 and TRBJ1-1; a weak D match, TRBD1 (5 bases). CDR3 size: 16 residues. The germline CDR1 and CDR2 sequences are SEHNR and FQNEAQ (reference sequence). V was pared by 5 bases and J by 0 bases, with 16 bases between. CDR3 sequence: CASSRLGAPMNTEAFF. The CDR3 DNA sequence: TGTGCCAGCAGCCGTCTTGGGGCACCCATGAACACTGAAGCTTTCTTT. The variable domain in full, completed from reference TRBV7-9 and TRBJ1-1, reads DTGVSQNPRHKITKRGQNVTFRCDPISEHNRLYWYRQTLGQGPEFLTYFQNEAQLEKSRLLSDRFSAERPKGSFSTLEIQRTEQGDSAMYLCASSRLGAPMNTEAFFGQGTRLTVV.

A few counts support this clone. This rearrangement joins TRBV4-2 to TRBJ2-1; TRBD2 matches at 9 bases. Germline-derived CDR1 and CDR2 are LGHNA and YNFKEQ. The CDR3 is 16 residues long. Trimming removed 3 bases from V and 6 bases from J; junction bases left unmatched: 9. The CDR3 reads CASSQGKAGGFNEQFF. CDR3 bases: TGTGCCAGCAGCCAGGGGAAGGCGGGAGGGTTCAATGAGCAGTTCTTC.

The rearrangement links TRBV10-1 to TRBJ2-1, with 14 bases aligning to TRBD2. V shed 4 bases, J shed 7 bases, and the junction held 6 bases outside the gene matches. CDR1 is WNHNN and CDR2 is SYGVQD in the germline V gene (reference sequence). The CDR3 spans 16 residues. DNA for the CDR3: TGCGCCAGCAGTGGGGGGACTAGCGGGAGTTGGAATGAGCAGTTCTTC. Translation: CASSGGTSGSWNEQFF.

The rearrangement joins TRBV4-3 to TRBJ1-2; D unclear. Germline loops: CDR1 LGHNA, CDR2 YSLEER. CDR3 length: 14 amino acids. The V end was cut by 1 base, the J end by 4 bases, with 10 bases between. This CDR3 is CASSQGGNSYGYTF. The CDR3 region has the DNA TGCGCCAGCAGCCAAGGAGGGAATAGCTATGGCTACACCTTC.

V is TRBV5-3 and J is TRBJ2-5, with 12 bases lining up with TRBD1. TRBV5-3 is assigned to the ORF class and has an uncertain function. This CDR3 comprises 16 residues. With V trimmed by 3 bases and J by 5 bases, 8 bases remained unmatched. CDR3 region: CARSYPRDRGLETQYF. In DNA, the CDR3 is TGTGCCAGAAGCTACCCCCGGGACAGGGGGCTGGAGACCCAGTACTTC.

The CDR3 nucleotides read TGTGCCAGCAGTCAGGCGGGGAATTATGGCTACACCTTC. Translated: CASSQAGNYGYTF. The genes are TRBV25-1 and TRBJ1-2; no reliable D call. V was trimmed by 5 bases and J by 5 bases, leaving 12 bases between them. The CDR3 is made up of 13 amino acids. Germline V gene data show CDR1 as MGHDK and CDR2 as SYGVNS.

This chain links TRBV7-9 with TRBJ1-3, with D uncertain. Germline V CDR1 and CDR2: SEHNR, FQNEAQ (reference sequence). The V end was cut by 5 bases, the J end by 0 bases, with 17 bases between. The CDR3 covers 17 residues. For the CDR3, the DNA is TGTGCCAGCAGCCGTCTGGCGGGTGTAGGCTCTGGAAACACCATATATTTT. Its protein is CASSRLAGVGSGNTIYF. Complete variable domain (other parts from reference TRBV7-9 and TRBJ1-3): DTGVSQNPRHKITKRGQNVTFRCDPISEHNRLYWYRQTLGQGPEFLTYFQNEAQLEKSRLLSDRFSAERPKGSFSTLEIQRTEQGDSAMYLCASSRLAGVGSGNTIYFGEGSWLTVV.

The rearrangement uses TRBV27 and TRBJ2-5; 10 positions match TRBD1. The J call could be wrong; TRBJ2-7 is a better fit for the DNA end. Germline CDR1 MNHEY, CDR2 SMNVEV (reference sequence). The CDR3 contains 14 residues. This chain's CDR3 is CASSDRGRFYEQYF. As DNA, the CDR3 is TGTGCCAGCAGTGACAGGGGGCGGTTTTACGAGCAGTACTTC.

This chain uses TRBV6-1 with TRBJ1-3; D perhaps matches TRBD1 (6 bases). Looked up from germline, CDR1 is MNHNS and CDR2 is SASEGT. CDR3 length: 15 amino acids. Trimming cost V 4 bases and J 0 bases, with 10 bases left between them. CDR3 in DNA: TGTGCCAGCAGTGTAGGACAGCTCTCTGGAAACACCATATATTTT. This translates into CASSVGQLSGNTIYF.

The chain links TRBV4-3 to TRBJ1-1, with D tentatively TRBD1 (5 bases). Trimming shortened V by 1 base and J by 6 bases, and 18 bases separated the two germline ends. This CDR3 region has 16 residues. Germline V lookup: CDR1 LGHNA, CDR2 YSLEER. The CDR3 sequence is CASSQGGGVYPPEAFF. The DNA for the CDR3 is TGCGCCAGCAGCCAAGGGGGGGGAGTATATCCTCCTGAAGCTTTCTTT.